The rows below give T cell receptor beta chains drawn from one sample of a study of cytomegalovirus exposure and HLA in healthy donors. Profiling relied on immunoSEQ multiplex PCR, and the TCRdb table lists in-frame clones only, not all of them. This sample has 150,000 or so clones; more than 60% occur once, and the top ten carry less than 2.5%. Source material: PBMCs. These TCRs come from a human donor in good health. The CDR3 runs from the conserved cysteine through the conserved F or W. A D gene is named only where the DNA matches it firmly. Clone size appears in some rows only: once, few, many, or a class for an expanded clone.

abundance	d_gene	v_gene	j_gene	len	CDR3aa	CDR3nt
few	-	TRBV18	TRBJ2-7	15	CASSPYAGPIVEQYF	TGTGCCAGCTCACCCTACGCAGGTCCCATTGTCGAGCAGTACTTC
-	TRBD1	TRBV15	TRBJ1-5	15	CATSRDRTGPQPQHF	TGTGCCACCAGCAGAGATCGGACAGGGCCTCAGCCCCAGCATTTT
-	-	TRBV9	TRBJ2-1	15	CASSADFGRDNEQFF	TGTGCCAGCAGCGCCGATTTTGGGCGGGACAATGAGCAGTTCTTC
once	-	TRBV2	TRBJ1-2	13	CASSEGRAYGYTF	TGTGCCAGCAGTGAAGGCAGGGCCTATGGCTACACCTTC
-	TRBD1	TRBV7-6	TRBJ2-1	15	CASSKTGGAANEQFF	TGTGCCAGCAGCAAGACAGGGGGCGCAGCAAATGAGCAGTTCTTC
few	-	TRBV6-6	TRBJ2-5	14	CASSYAVAQETQYF	TGTGCCAGCAGTTACGCCGTGGCCCAAGAGACCCAGTACTTC
-	-	TRBV10-1	TRBJ2-7	14	CASSGGTPAGEQYF	TGCGCCAGCAGTGGTGGGACTCCCGCGGGGGAGCAGTACTTC
-	-	TRBV27	TRBJ2-3	15	CASSLSGASTDTQYF	TGTGCCAGCAGTTTGTCAGGGGCTAGCACAGATACGCAGTATTTT
once	-	TRBV6-5	TRBJ1-6	13	CASSYDDSSPLHF	TGTGCCAGCAGTTACGACGACAGTTCACCCCTCCACTTT
-	TRBD1	TRBV10-1	TRBJ2-7	15	CASRVETGTVYEQYF	TGCGCCAGCCGAGTCGAAACCGGGACAGTCTACGAGCAGTACTTC
-	TRBD1	TRBV14	TRBJ1-1	19	CASSQLKVVGTGGWTEAFF	TGTGCCAGCAGCCAACTGAAGGTTGTTGGGACAGGGGGATGGACTGAAGCTTTCTTT
-	TRBD1	TRBV27	TRBJ1-2	16	CASSLGILGQGGGYTF	TGTGCCAGCAGTTTAGGGATACTCGGACAGGGTGGCGGCTACACCTTC
-	-	TRBV4-1	TRBJ1-2	16	CASSQGYRDLRYGYTF	TGCGCCAGCAGCCAAGGCTACAGGGATCTTCGCTATGGCTACACCTTC
-	TRBD1	TRBV11-2	TRBJ2-7	14	CASSSGTGAYEQYF	TGTGCCAGCAGCTCCGGGACAGGGGCCTACGAGCAGTACTTC
-	-	TRBV2	TRBJ2-3	12	CASRETDGTQYF	TGTGCCAGCAGGGAGACAGACGGTACGCAGTATTTT
-	-	TRBV11-2	TRBJ2-7	13	CASSLGSTYEQYF	TGTGCCAGCAGCTTAGGGTCTACCTACGAGCAGTACTTC
-	TRBD2	TRBV30	TRBJ2-3	14	CAWRRGGRIDTQYF	TGTGCCTGGAGGCGGGGGGGCCGGATAGATACGCAGTATTTT
once	TRBD1	TRBV6-5	TRBJ1-2	15	CASSTDRGRGYGYTF	TGTGCCAGCAGTACAGACAGGGGGCGAGGCTATGGCTACACCTTC
once	TRBD2	TRBV2	TRBJ2-1	15	CASIPLAGRLYEQFF	TGTGCCAGCATACCACTAGCGGGACGTCTCTATGAGCAGTTCTTC
-	-	TRBV28	TRBJ2-7	12	CASSLRGYEQYF	TGTGCCAGCAGTTTACGCGGCTACGAGCAGTACTTC
-	-	TRBV11-2	TRBJ1-1	14	CASSPHLGNTEAFF	TGTGCCAGCAGCCCTCATCTAGGGAACACTGAAGCTTTCTTT
-	TRBD1	TRBV10-3	TRBJ1-1	15	CAIRKGSRGDTEAFF	TGTGCCATCAGGAAGGGGTCCAGGGGGGACACTGAAGCTTTCTTT
-	-	TRBV9	TRBJ1-6	15	CASSVGAQYNSPLHF	TGTGCCAGCAGCGTAGGGGCTCAGTATAATTCACCCCTCCACTTT
-	-	TRBV6-1	TRBJ2-5	14	CASREQGLQETQYF	TGTGCCAGCAGGGAACAGGGTCTCCAAGAGACCCAGTACTTC
-	TRBD1	TRBV6-5	TRBJ1-1	14	CASERGQGHTEAFF	TGTGCCAGCGAAAGGGGACAGGGGCACACTGAAGCTTTCTTT
few	-	TRBV4-1	TRBJ1-5	15	CASSAFDSRNQPQHF	TGCGCCAGCAGCGCCTTCGACAGTCGCAATCAGCCCCAGCATTTT
-	-	TRBV5-4	TRBJ1-2	13	CASSLEGSGSDTF	TGTGCCAGCAGCTTGGAAGGGTCGGGGAGCGACACCTTC